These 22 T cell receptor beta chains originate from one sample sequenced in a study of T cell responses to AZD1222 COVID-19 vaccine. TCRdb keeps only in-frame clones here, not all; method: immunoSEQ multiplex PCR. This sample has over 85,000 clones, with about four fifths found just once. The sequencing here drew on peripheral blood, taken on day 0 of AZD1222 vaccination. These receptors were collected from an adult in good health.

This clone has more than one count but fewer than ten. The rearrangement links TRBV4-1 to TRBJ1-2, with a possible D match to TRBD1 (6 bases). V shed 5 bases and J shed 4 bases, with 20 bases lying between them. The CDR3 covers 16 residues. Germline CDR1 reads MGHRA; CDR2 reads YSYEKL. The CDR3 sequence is CASSFQALDSSYGYTF. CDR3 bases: TGCGCCAGCAGCTTCCAGGCCCTGGACAGTAGCTATGGCTACACCTTC.

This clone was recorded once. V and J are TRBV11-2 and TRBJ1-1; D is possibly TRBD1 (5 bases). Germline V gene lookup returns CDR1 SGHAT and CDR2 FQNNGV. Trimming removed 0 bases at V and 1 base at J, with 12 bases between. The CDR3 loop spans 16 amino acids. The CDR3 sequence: CASSLDLGAGNTEAFF. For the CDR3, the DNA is TGTGCCAGCAGCTTAGATCTAGGGGCGGGGAACACTGAAGCTTTCTTT.

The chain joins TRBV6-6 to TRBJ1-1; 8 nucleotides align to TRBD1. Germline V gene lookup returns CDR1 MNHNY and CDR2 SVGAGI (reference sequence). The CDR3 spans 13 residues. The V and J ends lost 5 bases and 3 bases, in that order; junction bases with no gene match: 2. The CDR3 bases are TGTGCCAGCAGTAAGACAGGGGACACTGAAGCTTTCTTT. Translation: CASSKTGDTEAFF.

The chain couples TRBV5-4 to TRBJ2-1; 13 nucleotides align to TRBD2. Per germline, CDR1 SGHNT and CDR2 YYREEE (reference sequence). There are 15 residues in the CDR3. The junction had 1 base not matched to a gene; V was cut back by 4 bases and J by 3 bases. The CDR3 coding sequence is TGTGCCAGCAGCCGGACTAGCGGGAGCTACAATGAGCAGTTCTTC. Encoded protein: CASSRTSGSYNEQFF.

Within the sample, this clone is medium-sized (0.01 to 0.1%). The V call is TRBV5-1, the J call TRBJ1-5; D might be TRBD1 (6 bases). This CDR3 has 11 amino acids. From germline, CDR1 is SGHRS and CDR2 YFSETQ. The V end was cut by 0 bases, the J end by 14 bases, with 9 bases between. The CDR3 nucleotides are TGCGCCAGCAGCTTGGTTTCAGGGGAGCATTTT. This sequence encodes CASSLVSGEHF.

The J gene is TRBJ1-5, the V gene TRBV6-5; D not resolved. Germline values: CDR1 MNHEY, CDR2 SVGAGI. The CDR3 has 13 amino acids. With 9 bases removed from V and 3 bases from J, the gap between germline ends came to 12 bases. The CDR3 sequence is CASRLGDNQPQHF. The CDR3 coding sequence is TGTGCCAGTCGACTAGGAGACAATCAGCCCCAGCATTTT.

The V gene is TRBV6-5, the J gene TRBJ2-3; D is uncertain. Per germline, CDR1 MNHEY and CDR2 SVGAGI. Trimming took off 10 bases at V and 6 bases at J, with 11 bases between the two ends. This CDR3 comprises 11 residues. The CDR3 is CATRLLDTQYF. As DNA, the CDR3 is TGTGCCACCCGACTCCTCGATACGCAGTATTTT.

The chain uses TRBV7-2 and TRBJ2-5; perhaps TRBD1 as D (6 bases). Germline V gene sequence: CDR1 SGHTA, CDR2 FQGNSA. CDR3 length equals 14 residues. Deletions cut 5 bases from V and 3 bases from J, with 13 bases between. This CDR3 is CASSQTGTKETQYF. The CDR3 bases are TGTGCCAGCAGCCAAACCGGGACAAAAGAGACCCAGTACTTC.

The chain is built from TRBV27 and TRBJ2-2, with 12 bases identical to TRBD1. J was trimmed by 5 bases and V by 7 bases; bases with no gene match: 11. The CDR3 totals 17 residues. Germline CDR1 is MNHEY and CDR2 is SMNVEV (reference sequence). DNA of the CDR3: TGTGCCAGCACCAGGGACAGGGGGCGCGGTCTGACCGGGGAGCTGTTTTTT. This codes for CASTRDRGRGLTGELFF.

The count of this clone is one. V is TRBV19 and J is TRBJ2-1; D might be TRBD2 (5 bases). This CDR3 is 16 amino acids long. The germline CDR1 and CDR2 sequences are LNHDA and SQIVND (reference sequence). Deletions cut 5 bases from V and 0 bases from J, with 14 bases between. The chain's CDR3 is CASSRLASSSYNEQFF. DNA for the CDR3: TGTGCCAGTAGTCGGTTAGCGTCATCCTCCTACAATGAGCAGTTCTTC.

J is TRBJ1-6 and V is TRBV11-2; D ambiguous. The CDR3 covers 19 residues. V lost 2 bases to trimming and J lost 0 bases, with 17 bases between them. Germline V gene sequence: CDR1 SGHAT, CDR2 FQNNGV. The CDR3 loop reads CASSLREFDGSSYNSPLHF. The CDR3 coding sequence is TGTGCCAGCAGCTTAAGGGAATTCGACGGGAGCTCCTATAATTCACCCCTCCACTTT.

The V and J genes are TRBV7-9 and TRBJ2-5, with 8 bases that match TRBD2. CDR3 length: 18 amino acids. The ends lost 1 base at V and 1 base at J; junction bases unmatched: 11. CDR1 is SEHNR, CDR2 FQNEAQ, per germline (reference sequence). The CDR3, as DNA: TGTGCCAGCAGCTTAGTAGTACGAGCGGGGGCCGCCCAAGAGACCCAGTACTTC. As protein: CASSLVVRAGAAQETQYF. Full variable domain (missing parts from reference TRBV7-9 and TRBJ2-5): DTGVSQNPRHKITKRGQNVTFRCDPISEHNRLYWYRQTLGQGPEFLTYFQNEAQLEKSRLLSDRFSAERPKGSFSTLEIQRTEQGDSAMYLCASSLVVRAGAAQETQYFGPGTRLLVL.

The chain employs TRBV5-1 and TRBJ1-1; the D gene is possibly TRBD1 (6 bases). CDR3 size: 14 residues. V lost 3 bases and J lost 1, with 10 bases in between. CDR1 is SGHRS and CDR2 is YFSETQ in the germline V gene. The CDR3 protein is CASSWGDTNTEAFF. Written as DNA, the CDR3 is TGCGCCAGCAGCTGGGGGGACACGAACACTGAAGCTTTCTTT.

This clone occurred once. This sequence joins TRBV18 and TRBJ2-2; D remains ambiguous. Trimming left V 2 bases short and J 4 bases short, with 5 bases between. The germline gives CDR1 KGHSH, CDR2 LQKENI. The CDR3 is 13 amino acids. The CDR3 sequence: CASSPGVTGELFF. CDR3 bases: TGTGCCAGCTCACCAGGGGTCACCGGGGAGCTGTTTTTT.

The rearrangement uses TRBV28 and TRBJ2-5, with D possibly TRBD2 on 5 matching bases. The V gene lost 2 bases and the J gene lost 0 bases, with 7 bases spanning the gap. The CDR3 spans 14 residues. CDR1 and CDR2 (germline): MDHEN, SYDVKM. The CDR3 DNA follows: TGTGCCAGCAGTTTAGGCGGGTACCAAGAGACCCAGTACTTC. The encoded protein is CASSLGGYQETQYF.

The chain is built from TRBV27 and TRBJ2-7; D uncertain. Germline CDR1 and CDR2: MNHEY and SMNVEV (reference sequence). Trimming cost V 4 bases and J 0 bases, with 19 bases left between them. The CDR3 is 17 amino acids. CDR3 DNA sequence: TGTGCCAGCAGTTCGATCCTTCGGCGGCTTAACTCCTACGAGCAGTACTTC. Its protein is CASSSILRRLNSYEQYF.

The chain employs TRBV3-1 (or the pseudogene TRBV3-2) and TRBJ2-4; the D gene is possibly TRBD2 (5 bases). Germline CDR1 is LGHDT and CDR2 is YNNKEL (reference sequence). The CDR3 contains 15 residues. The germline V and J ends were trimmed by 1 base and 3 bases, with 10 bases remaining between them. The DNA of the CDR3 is TGTGCCAGCAGCCAAGTCTCAGAGGGCAAAAACATTCAGTACTTC. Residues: CASSQVSEGKNIQYF.

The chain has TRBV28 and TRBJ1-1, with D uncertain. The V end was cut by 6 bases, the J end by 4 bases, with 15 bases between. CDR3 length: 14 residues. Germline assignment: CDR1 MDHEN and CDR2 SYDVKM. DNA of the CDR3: TGTGCCAGCAGAGACCAAATAGCTTCCACTGAAGCTTTCTTT. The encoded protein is CASRDQIASTEAFF. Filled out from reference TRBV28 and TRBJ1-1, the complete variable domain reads DVKVTQSSRYLVKRTGEKVFLECVQDMDHENMFWYRQDPGLGLRLIYFSYDVKMKEKGDIPEGYSVSREKKERFSLILESASTNQTSMYLCASRDQIASTEAFFGQGTRLTVV.

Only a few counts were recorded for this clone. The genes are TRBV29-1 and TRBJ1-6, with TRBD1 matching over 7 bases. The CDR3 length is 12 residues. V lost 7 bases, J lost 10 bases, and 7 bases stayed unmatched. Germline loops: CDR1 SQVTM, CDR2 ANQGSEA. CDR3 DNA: TGCAGCGCACAGGGGTTGTACTCACCCCTCCACTTT. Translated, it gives CSAQGLYSPLHF.

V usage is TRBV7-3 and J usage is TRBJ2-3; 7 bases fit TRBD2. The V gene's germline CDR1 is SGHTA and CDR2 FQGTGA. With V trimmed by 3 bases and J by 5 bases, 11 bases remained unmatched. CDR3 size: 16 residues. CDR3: CASSFRRGNPRDTQYF. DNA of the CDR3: TGTGCCAGCAGCTTCCGGCGGGGGAACCCCAGAGATACGCAGTATTTT.

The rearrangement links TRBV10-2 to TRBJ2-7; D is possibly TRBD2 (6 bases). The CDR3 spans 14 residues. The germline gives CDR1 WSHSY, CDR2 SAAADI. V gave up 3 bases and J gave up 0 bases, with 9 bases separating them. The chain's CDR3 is CASSEGGYSYEQYF. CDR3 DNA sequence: TGCGCCAGCAGTGAAGGAGGGTACTCCTACGAGCAGTACTTC.

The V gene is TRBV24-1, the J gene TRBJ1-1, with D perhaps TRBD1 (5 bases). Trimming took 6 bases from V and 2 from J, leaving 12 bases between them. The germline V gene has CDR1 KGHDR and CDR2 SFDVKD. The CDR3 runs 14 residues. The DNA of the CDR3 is TGTGCCACCAGTTCCACAAGGGGAAACACTGAAGCTTTCTTT. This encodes CATSSTRGNTEAFF.